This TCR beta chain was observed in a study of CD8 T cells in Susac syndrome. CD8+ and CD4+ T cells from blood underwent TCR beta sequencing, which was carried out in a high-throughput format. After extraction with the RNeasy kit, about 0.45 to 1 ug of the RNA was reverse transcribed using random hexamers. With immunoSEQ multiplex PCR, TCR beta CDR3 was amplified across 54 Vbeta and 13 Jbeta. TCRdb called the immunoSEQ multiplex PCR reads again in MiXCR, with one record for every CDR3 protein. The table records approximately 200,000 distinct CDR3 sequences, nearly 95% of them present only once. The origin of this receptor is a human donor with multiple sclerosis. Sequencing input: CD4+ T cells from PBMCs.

This CDR3 reads CASSQGDRTYEQYF. The CDR3 DNA is TGTGCCAGCAGCCAAGGGGACCGCACCTACGAGCAGTACTTC. J is TRBJ2-7 and V is TRBV4-2; D is perhaps TRBD1 or TRBD2 (5 bases each). In germline, CDR1 is LGHNA, CDR2 YNFKEQ. V lost 1 base and J lost 2, with 9 bases in between. The CDR3 is 14 amino acids.